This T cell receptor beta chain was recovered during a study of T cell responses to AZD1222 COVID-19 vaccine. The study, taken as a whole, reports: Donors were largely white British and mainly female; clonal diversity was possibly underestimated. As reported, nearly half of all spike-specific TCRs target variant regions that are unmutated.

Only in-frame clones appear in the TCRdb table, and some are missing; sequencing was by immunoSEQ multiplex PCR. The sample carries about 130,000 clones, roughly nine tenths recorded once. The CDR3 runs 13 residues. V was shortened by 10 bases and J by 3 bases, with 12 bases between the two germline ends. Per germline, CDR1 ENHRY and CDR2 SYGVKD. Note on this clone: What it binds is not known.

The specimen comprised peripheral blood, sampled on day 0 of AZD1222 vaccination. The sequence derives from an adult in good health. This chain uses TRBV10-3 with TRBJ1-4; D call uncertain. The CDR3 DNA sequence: TGTGCCACTAGAGACGCGGCTAATGAAAAACTGTTTTTT. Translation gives CATRDAANEKLFF.